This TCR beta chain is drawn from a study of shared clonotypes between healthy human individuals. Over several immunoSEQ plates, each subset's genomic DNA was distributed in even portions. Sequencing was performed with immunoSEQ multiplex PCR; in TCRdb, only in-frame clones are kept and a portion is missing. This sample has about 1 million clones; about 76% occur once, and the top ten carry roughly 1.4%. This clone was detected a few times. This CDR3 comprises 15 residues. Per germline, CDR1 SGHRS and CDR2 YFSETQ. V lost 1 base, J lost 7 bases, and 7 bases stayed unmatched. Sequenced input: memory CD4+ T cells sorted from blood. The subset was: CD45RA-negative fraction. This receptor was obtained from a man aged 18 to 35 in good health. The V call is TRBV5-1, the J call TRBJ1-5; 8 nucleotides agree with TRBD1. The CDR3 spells CASSLTGQGRQPQHF. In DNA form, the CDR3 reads TGCGCCAGCAGCTTGACCGGACAGGGCAGACAGCCCCAGCATTTT.